A selection of T cell receptor beta chains follows, all from one sample in a study of HIV-infected children after antiretroviral therapy interruption. Using its own MiXCR run on the 3' RACE reads, TCRdb lists one record per CDR3 protein. The sample holds about 86,000 distinct CDR3 sequences; 6% to 8.5% are singletons and the top ten take about 1.1%. This sample comprised CD45RA+ CD4+ T cells from PBMCs, pooled from several time points, obtained from a donor given antiretroviral therapy, either interrupted or continuous. The receptors here all came from a pool of human donors with HIV. Each CDR3 is given with its conserved first and last residue. Each record gives: CDR3 length, clone size, D gene, J gene, V gene, CDR3 protein, CDR3 DNA. D genes are given only for firm matches. Clone size, where shown, is once, few, many, or a class for clones that have expanded.

len: 12; abundance: few; d_gene: .; j_gene: TRBJ1-1; v_gene: TRBV20-1; CDR3aa: CSARPGVTEAFF; CDR3nt: TGCAGTGCTAGACCCGGAGTCACTGAAGCTTTCTTT
len: 12; abundance: many; d_gene: .; j_gene: TRBJ2-1; v_gene: TRBV12-3/TRBV12-4; CDR3aa: CASSYQGGGQFF; CDR3nt: TGTGCCAGCAGCTACCAGGGGGGTGGGCAGTTCTTC
len: 15; abundance: many; d_gene: .; j_gene: TRBJ1-5; v_gene: TRBV18; CDR3aa: CASSREHGSNQPQHF; CDR3nt: TGTGCCAGCTCACGAGAACACGGAAGCAATCAGCCCCAGCATTTT
len: 13; abundance: medium-sized; d_gene: .; j_gene: TRBJ1-5; v_gene: TRBV29-1; CDR3aa: CSVEAGYNQPQHF; CDR3nt: TGCAGCGTTGAAGCGGGATATAATCAGCCCCAGCATTTT
len: 16; abundance: few; d_gene: .; j_gene: TRBJ2-6; v_gene: TRBV5-1; CDR3aa: CASSLRQSSGANVLTF; CDR3nt: TGCGCCAGCAGCCTACGACAGAGCTCTGGGGCCAACGTCCTGACTTTC
len: 14; abundance: .; d_gene: .; j_gene: TRBJ2-2; v_gene: TRBV5-5; CDR3aa: CASSWGTGTGELFF; CDR3nt: TGTGCCAGCAGCTGGGGGACGGGCACCGGGGAGCTGTTTTTT
len: 13; abundance: many; d_gene: .; j_gene: TRBJ1-1; v_gene: TRBV25-1; CDR3aa: CASSEAGNTEAFF; CDR3nt: TGTGCCAGCAGTGAAGCAGGTAACACTGAAGCTTTCTTT
len: 16; abundance: many; d_gene: .; j_gene: TRBJ2-5; v_gene: TRBV11-2; CDR3aa: CASSLAMGGYQETQYF; CDR3nt: TGTGCCAGCAGCTTAGCAATGGGGGGCTACCAAGAGACCCAGTACTTC
len: 13; abundance: few; d_gene: TRBD2; j_gene: TRBJ2-5; v_gene: TRBV7-2; CDR3aa: CASSPGLAETQYF; CDR3nt: TGTGCCAGCAGCCCAGGACTAGCGGAGACCCAGTACTTC
len: 14; abundance: many; d_gene: .; j_gene: TRBJ2-7; v_gene: TRBV6-6; CDR3aa: CASNRGQGQYEQYF; CDR3nt: TGTGCCAGCAACCGCGGGCAGGGTCAGTACGAGCAGTACTTC
len: 16; abundance: many; d_gene: .; j_gene: TRBJ2-7; v_gene: TRBV6-5; CDR3aa: CASSYAIGPVTYEQYF; CDR3nt: TGTGCCAGCAGTTACGCGATTGGACCGGTTACCTACGAGCAGTACTTC
len: 13; abundance: few; d_gene: .; j_gene: TRBJ1-2; v_gene: TRBV6-1; CDR3aa: CASSEQGAGGYTF; CDR3nt: TGTGCCAGCAGTGAACAGGGTGCTGGTGGCTACACCTTC
len: 15; abundance: many; d_gene: .; j_gene: TRBJ2-4; v_gene: TRBV7-7; CDR3aa: CASSSDILAKNIQYF; CDR3nt: TGTGCTAGCAGTTCGGACATTTTAGCCAAAAACATTCAGTACTTC
len: 17; abundance: many; d_gene: TRBD1; j_gene: TRBJ1-6; v_gene: TRBV3-1; CDR3aa: CASKTSLQGAENSPLHF; CDR3nt: TGTGCCAGCAAGACGTCCTTACAGGGGGCAGAAAATTCACCCCTCCACTTT
len: 14; abundance: many; d_gene: TRBD2; j_gene: TRBJ2-1; v_gene: TRBV20-1; CDR3aa: CSAMRGGPGDEQFF; CDR3nt: TGCAGTGCTATGCGGGGGGGCCCAGGTGATGAGCAGTTCTTC
len: 15; abundance: many; d_gene: TRBD1; j_gene: TRBJ1-1; v_gene: TRBV5-1; CDR3aa: CASSLEGRGHTEAFF; CDR3nt: TGCGCCAGCAGCTTGGAGGGCAGGGGGCACACTGAAGCTTTCTTT
len: 18; abundance: .; d_gene: TRBD2; j_gene: TRBJ2-1; v_gene: TRBV24-1; CDR3aa: CATSDLQIGGGAGNEQFF; CDR3nt: TGTGCCACCAGTGATTTGCAAATCGGGGGAGGGGCTGGGAATGAGCAGTTCTTC
len: 15; abundance: few; d_gene: .; j_gene: TRBJ2-7; v_gene: TRBV3-1; CDR3aa: CASSRREVHAYEQYF; CDR3nt: TGTGCCAGCAGCCGAAGGGAGGTTCACGCCTACGAGCAGTACTTC
len: 16; abundance: many; d_gene: TRBD1; j_gene: TRBJ1-4; v_gene: TRBV23-1; CDR3aa: CASSQSGTGRDEKLFF; CDR3nt: TGCGCCAGCAGTCAATCGGGGACAGGGAGAGATGAAAAACTGTTTTTT
len: 15; abundance: many; d_gene: .; j_gene: TRBJ1-5; v_gene: TRBV6-6; CDR3aa: CASTYTAGPQQPQHF; CDR3nt: TGTGCCAGCACGTATACCGCAGGGCCCCAACAGCCCCAGCATTTT
len: 21; abundance: .; d_gene: .; j_gene: TRBJ2-6; v_gene: TRBV12-3/TRBV12-4; CDR3aa: CASSLFMSDTPRRSGANVLTF; CDR3nt: TGTGCCAGCAGTTTGTTTATGTCGGACACCCCCAGAAGGTCTGGGGCCAACGTCCTGACTTTC
len: 14; abundance: .; d_gene: .; j_gene: TRBJ2-3; v_gene: TRBV10-2; CDR3aa: CASRRIQSTDTQYF; CDR3nt: TGCGCCAGCAGGAGGATCCAGAGCACAGATACGCAGTATTTT
len: 15; abundance: many; d_gene: .; j_gene: TRBJ2-5; v_gene: TRBV10-3; CDR3aa: CAISESGSGQETQYF; CDR3nt: TGTGCCATCAGTGAGTCGGGTAGCGGCCAAGAGACCCAGTACTTC
len: 15; abundance: .; d_gene: .; j_gene: TRBJ2-1; v_gene: TRBV18; CDR3aa: CASSSLPTSYNEQFF; CDR3nt: TGTGCCAGCTCATCACTCCCCACCTCCTACAATGAGCAGTTCTTC
len: 14; abundance: few; d_gene: .; j_gene: TRBJ1-4; v_gene: TRBV12-3/TRBV12-4; CDR3aa: CASSPQGYKEKLFF; CDR3nt: TGTGCCAGCAGTCCACAGGGATACAAAGAAAAACTGTTTTTT
len: 15; abundance: many; d_gene: .; j_gene: TRBJ1-5; v_gene: TRBV7-9; CDR3aa: CASSLGPPVSQPQHF; CDR3nt: TGTGCCAGCAGCTTAGGTCCCCCAGTGAGTCAGCCCCAGCATTTT
len: 14; abundance: many; d_gene: .; j_gene: TRBJ2-5; v_gene: TRBV18; CDR3aa: CASSPPGSSETQYF; CDR3nt: TGTGCCAGCTCACCACCGGGCAGCTCAGAGACCCAGTACTTC
len: 11; abundance: .; d_gene: TRBD1; j_gene: TRBJ2-7; v_gene: TRBV5-4; CDR3aa: CATTGAHEQYF; CDR3nt: TGTGCCACGACAGGGGCGCACGAGCAGTACTTC
len: 15; abundance: many; d_gene: .; j_gene: TRBJ2-2; v_gene: TRBV7-2; CDR3aa: CASSLEVRNSGELFF; CDR3nt: TGTGCCAGCAGCTTAGAGGTGCGGAATTCCGGGGAGCTGTTTTTT
len: 18; abundance: few; d_gene: TRBD2; j_gene: TRBJ2-3; v_gene: TRBV5-1; CDR3aa: CASSTRGTSGGTADTQYF; CDR3nt: TGCGCCAGCAGCACGAGGGGGACTAGCGGGGGGACGGCGGATACGCAGTATTTT